This TCR beta chain was recovered during a study of T cells after yellow fever vaccination. One entry per CDR3 protein results from TCRdb running MiXCR on the 5' RACE reads. The profile shows a few hundred thousand distinct CDR3 sequences, around 3.9% of them singletons. This clonotype was observed a few times. This sequence was found in a man aged 18 to 29 who received the YFV17D yellow fever vaccine. Material: PBMCs, obtained 5 days after the yellow fever booster vaccination.

CDR3: CTSRPQGLSNEKLFF. The DNA of the CDR3 is TGCACAAGCCGACCGCAGGGATTAAGTAATGAAAAACTGTTTTTT. The chain links TRBV20-1 to TRBJ1-4; possible D gene TRBD1, 5 bases. In germline, CDR1 is DFQATT, CDR2 SNEGSKA (reference sequence). The CDR3 loop spans 15 amino acids.